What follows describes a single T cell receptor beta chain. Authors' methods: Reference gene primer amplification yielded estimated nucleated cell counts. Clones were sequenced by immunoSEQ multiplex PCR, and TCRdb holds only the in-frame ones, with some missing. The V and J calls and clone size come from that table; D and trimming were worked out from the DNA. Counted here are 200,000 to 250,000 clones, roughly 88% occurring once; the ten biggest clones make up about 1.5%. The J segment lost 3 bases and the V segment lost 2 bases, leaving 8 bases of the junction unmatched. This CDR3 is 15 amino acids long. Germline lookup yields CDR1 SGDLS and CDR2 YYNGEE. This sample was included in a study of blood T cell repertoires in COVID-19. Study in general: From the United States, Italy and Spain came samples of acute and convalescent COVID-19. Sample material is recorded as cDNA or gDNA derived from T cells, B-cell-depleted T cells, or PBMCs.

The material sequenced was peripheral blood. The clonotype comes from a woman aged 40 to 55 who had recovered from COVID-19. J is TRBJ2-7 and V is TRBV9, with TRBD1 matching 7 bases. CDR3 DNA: TGTGCCAGCAGCGTGATCGGGACAGACCTCTACGAGCAGTACTTC. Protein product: CASSVIGTDLYEQYF.